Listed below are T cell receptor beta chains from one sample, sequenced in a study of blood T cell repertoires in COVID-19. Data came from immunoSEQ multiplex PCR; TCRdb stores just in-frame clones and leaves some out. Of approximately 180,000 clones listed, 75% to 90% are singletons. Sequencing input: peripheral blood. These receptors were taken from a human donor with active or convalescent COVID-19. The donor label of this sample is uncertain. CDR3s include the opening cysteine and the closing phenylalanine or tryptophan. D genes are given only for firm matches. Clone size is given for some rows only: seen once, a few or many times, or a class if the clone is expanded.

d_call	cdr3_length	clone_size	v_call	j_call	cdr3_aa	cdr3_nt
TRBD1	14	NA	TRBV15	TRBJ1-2	CATSRDRQGDGYTF	TGTGCCACCAGCAGAGATAGACAGGGGGATGGCTACACCTTC
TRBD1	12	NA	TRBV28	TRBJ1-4	CASSLPGQKAFF	TGTGCCAGCAGTCTCCCGGGACAGAAGGCGTTTTTT
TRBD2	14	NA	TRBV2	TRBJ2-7	CASSTPGRLGEQYF	TGTGCCAGCAGTACCCCCGGGAGGCTCGGCGAGCAGTACTTC
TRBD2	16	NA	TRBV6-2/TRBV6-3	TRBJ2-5	CASSLPGLAGEETQYF	TGTGCCAGCAGTTTACCGGGACTAGCGGGAGAAGAGACCCAGTACTTC
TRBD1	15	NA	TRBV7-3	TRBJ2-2	CASSLTGQGTGELFF	TGTGCCAGCAGCTTAACGGGACAGGGGACCGGGGAGCTGTTTTTT
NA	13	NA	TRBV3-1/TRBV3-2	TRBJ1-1	CASSLLMNTEAFF	TGTGCCAGCAGCCTCCTTATGAACACTGAAGCTTTCTTT
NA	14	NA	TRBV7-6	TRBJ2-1	CASSLVEGLGEQFF	TGTGCCAGCAGCTTAGTTGAGGGCCTTGGTGAGCAGTTCTTC
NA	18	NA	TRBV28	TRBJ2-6	CASRIRTALARGANVLTF	TGTGCCAGCAGGATAAGGACAGCCCTCGCGAGAGGGGCCAACGTCCTGACTTTC
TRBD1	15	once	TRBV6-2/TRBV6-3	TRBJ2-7	CASSLGQGISYEQYF	TGTGCCAGCAGTCTGGGACAGGGGATCTCCTACGAGCAGTACTTC
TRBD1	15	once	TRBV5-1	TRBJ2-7	CASSLGGTGSYEQYF	TGCGCCAGCAGCTTGGGGGGGACAGGAAGCTACGAGCAGTACTTC
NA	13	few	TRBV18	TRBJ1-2	CASSPRDTDGYTF	TGTGCCAGCTCTCCTCGGGACACGGACGGCTACACCTTC
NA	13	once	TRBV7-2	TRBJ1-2	CASSLHGGYGYTF	TGTGCCAGCAGCTTACACGGGGGGTATGGCTACACCTTC
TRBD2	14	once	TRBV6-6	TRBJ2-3	CASRAGGSTDTQYF	TGTGCCAGTCGAGCGGGGGGGAGCACAGATACGCAGTATTTT
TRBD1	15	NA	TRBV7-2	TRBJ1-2	CASSYAGQSFGGYTF	TGTGCCAGCAGCTATGCGGGACAGAGCTTTGGGGGCTACACCTTC
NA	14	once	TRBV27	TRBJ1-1	CASSSPGGRTEAFF	TGTGCCAGCAGCTCCCCGGGGGGCAGGACTGAAGCTTTCTTT
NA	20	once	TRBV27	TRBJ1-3	CASSSRKTSRGSLSGNTIYF	TGTGCCAGCAGTTCTCGAAAAACGTCCAGGGGAAGTTTATCTGGAAACACCATATATTTT
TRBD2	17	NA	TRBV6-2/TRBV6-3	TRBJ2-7	CASSRGGLAGGRREQYF	TGTGCCAGCAGTCGCGGGGGGCTAGCGGGAGGGCGGCGCGAGCAGTACTTC
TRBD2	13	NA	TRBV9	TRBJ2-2	CASSQAGTGELFF	TGTGCCAGCAGTCAAGCGGGGACCGGGGAGCTGTTTTTT
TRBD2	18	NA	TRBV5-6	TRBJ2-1	CASSPLTRGTSDYNEQFF	TGTGCCAGCAGCCCCCTAACCCGAGGGACTAGCGACTACAATGAGCAGTTCTTC
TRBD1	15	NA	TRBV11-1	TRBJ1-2	CASSPTGSTNYGYTF	TGTGCCAGCAGCCCGACAGGGTCGACTAACTATGGCTACACCTTC
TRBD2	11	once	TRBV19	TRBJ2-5	CAAGAGGTQYF	TGTGCCGCCGGAGCGGGAGGGACCCAGTACTTC
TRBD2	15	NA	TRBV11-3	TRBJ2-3	CASSMGLARTDTQYF	TGTGCCAGCAGCATGGGACTAGCCCGCACAGATACGCAGTATTTT
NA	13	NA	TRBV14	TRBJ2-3	CASSQATVQRQYF	TGTGCCAGCAGCCAAGCCACAGTGCAGAGGCAGTATTTT
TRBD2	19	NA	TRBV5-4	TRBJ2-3	CASSLGGTSGTNSTDTQYF	TGTGCCAGCAGCTTGGGGGGGACTAGCGGGACCAACAGCACAGATACGCAGTATTTT
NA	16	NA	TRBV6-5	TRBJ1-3	CASSYRQGGSGNTIYF	TGTGCCAGCAGTTACAGGCAGGGCGGCTCTGGAAACACCATATATTTT
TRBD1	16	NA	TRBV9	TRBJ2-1	CASSDKRQGPYNEQFF	TGTGCCAGCAGCGATAAAAGACAGGGCCCCTACAATGAGCAGTTCTTC
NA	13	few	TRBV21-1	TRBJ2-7	CASSKAAYSEQYF	TGTGCCAGCAGCAAAGCAGCTTACTCCGAGCAGTACTTC
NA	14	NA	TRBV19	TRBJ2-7	CASRSDAGSYEQYF	TGTGCCAGTAGGTCGGACGCAGGGTCGTACGAGCAGTACTTC
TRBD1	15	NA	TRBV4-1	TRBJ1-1	CASSQEGQGVSEAFF	TGCGCCAGCAGCCAAGAAGGACAGGGGGTCTCTGAAGCTTTCTTT
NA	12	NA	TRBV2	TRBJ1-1	CASQQLNTEAFF	TGTGCCAGTCAACAGCTGAACACTGAAGCTTTCTTT
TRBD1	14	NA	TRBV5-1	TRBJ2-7	CASSTRDSAYEQYF	TGCGCCAGCAGCACCCGGGACAGTGCCTACGAGCAGTACTTC
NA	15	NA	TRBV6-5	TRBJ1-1	CASSFTYGQNTEAFF	TGTGCCAGCAGTTTCACATACGGACAGAACACTGAAGCTTTCTTT
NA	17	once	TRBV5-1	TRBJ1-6	CASSLGAGNSYNSPLHF	TGCGCCAGCAGCTTGGGAGCAGGGAACTCCTATAATTCACCCCTCCACTTT
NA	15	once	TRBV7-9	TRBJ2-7	CASSNFSTATYEQYF	TGTGCCAGCAGCAACTTCTCGACAGCTACCTACGAGCAGTACTTC
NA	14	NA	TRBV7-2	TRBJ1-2	CASSLVAGYHGYTF	TGTGCCAGCAGCTTAGTTGCAGGGTATCATGGCTACACCTTC
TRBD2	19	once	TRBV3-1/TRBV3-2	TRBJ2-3	CASSQAVAGGIPSTDTQYF	TGTGCCAGCAGCCAAGCTGTAGCGGGGGGTATTCCTAGCACAGATACGCAGTATTTT
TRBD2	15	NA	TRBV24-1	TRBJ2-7	CATSPGLAGGREQYF	TGTGCCACCAGTCCGGGACTAGCGGGAGGAAGGGAGCAGTACTTC
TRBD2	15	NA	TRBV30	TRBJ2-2	CAWSGTGGFPGELFF	TGTGCCTGGAGCGGTACGGGGGGGTTCCCCGGGGAGCTGTTTTTT
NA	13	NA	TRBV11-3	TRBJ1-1	CASSSNMNTEAFF	TGTGCCAGCAGCTCCAACATGAACACTGAAGCTTTCTTT
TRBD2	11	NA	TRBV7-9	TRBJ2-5	CASSLAELAHF	TGTGCCAGCAGCTTAGCGGAACTAGCGCACTTC